These 25 T cell receptor beta chains were all obtained from the same sample, sequenced in a study of blood T cells in healthy people across ages. For the second PCR, which ran for about 6 to 11 cycles, a sample-barcoded 5' primer and a J-beta primer mix were used. One entry per CDR3 protein, called by TCRdb with MiXCR from the 5' RACE reads. The data contain about 640,000 distinct CDR3 sequences, 58% of them seen just once; the ten biggest clones take up 30% to 40%. Sequenced material: blood. The receptor set was obtained from a man aged 60 to 69 in good health.

This clonotype has just a few counts. This chain joins TRBV2 and TRBJ1-6; TRBD1 agrees at 7 bases. The germline V gene has CDR1 SNHLY and CDR2 FYNNEI. The trim removed 7 bases at V and 10 bases at J, leaving 10 bases unmatched. The CDR3 has 14 amino acids. This CDR3 is CASTPHRGDSPLHF. The CDR3 nucleotides read TGTGCCAGCACCCCTCACAGGGGTGACTCACCCCTCCACTTT.

In this sample, this clonotype turned up a few times. V and J are TRBV20-1 and TRBJ2-5; TRBD1 matches 10 bases. With V trimmed by 4 bases and J by 4 bases, 15 bases remained unmatched. There are 17 residues in the CDR3. Germline CDR1 is DFQATT and CDR2 is SNEGSKA (reference sequence). As DNA, the CDR3 is TGCAGTGCTAAAGGGGCGGAGTTCGACAGGGGGCGAGAGACCCAGTACTTC. Amino acids: CSAKGAEFDRGRETQYF.

The chain has TRBV4-1 and TRBJ2-7, with 10 bases fitting TRBD1. The J call may be in error: the DNA end matches TRBJ2-5 better. CDR1 MGHRA and CDR2 YSYEKL come from the germline V gene. The length of the CDR3 is 16 residues. The CDR3 here is CASSPTEDRGLETQYF. The CDR3, as DNA: TGCGCCAGCAGCCCCACCGAAGACAGGGGGCTGGAGACCCAGTACTTC.

V usage is TRBV20-1 and J usage is TRBJ1-2; possible D gene TRBD1, 6 bases. The V gene lost 6 bases and the J gene lost 0 bases, with 14 bases spanning the gap. From germline, CDR1 is DFQATT and CDR2 SNEGSKA (reference sequence). The CDR3 is made up of 14 amino acids. The CDR3 is CSARSGGPNYGYTF. The CDR3 bases are TGCAGTGCGCGGTCCGGGGGGCCTAACTATGGCTACACCTTC.

The chain combines TRBV29-1 with TRBJ2-1, with a possible D match to TRBD1 (6 bases). V dropped 6 bases and J dropped 5 bases, with 20 bases sitting between them. CDR1 SQVTM and CDR2 ANQGSEA come from the germline V gene. This CDR3 is built from 15 residues. The CDR3 here is CSVGTGKKSHNEQFF. CDR3 DNA: TGCAGCGTCGGAACAGGGAAGAAGTCCCACAATGAGCAGTTCTTC.

The chain links TRBV24-1 to TRBJ1-1, with D hard to call. CDR3 size: 14 residues. From germline, CDR1 is KGHDR and CDR2 SFDVKD. The germline V and J ends were trimmed by 5 bases and 8 bases, with 17 bases remaining between them. Written as DNA, the CDR3 is TGTGCCACCAGTGCGGCGGGGTCAGGATCGGAAGCTTTCTTT. Residues: CATSAAGSGSEAFF.

This sequence joins TRBV28 and TRBJ1-1, with 9 positions matching TRBD1. Germline CDR1 reads MDHEN; CDR2 reads SYDVKM. After removal of 6 bases from V and 1 base from J, the junction contained 9 bases not matched to a gene. CDR3 length: 16 residues. CDR3 amino acids: CASRPNPGQGNTEAFF. CDR3 nucleotides: TGTGCCAGCAGACCCAATCCGGGACAGGGGAACACTGAAGCTTTCTTT. Using reference TRBV28 and TRBJ1-1 for the parts outside the CDR3, the full variable domain is DVKVTQSSRYLVKRTGEKVFLECVQDMDHENMFWYRQDPGLGLRLIYFSYDVKMKEKGDIPEGYSVSREKKERFSLILESASTNQTSMYLCASRPNPGQGNTEAFFGQGTRLTVV.

This clonotype was seen once. This rearrangement joins TRBV6-1 to TRBJ2-7; D is perhaps TRBD1 (6 bases). CDR1 MNHNS and CDR2 SASEGT come from the germline V gene. The CDR3 is made up of 15 amino acids. Trimming stripped 0 bases from V and 7 bases from J, with 16 bases between. In DNA, the CDR3 is TGTGCCAGCAGTGAAGCGACAGGTGCCCCGAATGAGCAGTACTTC. Protein product: CASSEATGAPNEQYF.

This clonotype was counted at least ten times. The chain couples TRBV10-3 to TRBJ1-2; D gene ambiguous. V lost 7 bases and J 4 bases, leaving 16 bases between the germline ends. This CDR3 comprises 14 residues. The germline CDR1 and CDR2 sequences are ENHRY and SYGVKD. CDR3 in DNA: TGTGCCATCAACCGAACACCGGGGAGCTATGGCTACACCTTC. Translated, it gives CAINRTPGSYGYTF.

This clonotype has a count of ten or more. The V call is TRBV20-1, the J call TRBJ1-6, with D possibly matching TRBD1 (5 bases). Trimming removed 3 bases at V and 7 bases at J, with 22 bases between. Germline V CDR1 and CDR2: DFQATT, SNEGSKA (reference sequence). CDR3 length: 17 amino acids. The CDR3 DNA reads TGCAGTGCTAGTCCTACGACAGTGGGCAGCCCAAATTCACCCCTCCACTTT. Its protein product is CSASPTTVGSPNSPLHF.

This clonotype showed up just a few times. The chain has TRBV20-1 and TRBJ2-5; 7 nucleotides line up with TRBD2. Trimming cost V 5 bases and J 2 bases; bases outside gene matches: 11. CDR3 length: 15 amino acids. Germline lookup yields CDR1 DFQATT and CDR2 SNEGSKA (reference sequence). The CDR3 nucleotides read TGCAGTGCTTCAAAGGCAGCGGGGAGGCAAGAGACCCAGTACTTC. It encodes CSASKAAGRQETQYF.

The chain recombines TRBV5-1 with TRBJ1-2, with TRBD1 as a possible D gene (5 bases). V was trimmed by 3 bases and J by 8 bases, leaving 14 bases between them. CDR1 and CDR2 (germline): SGHRS, YFSETQ. CDR3 length: 13 amino acids. This CDR3 reads CASSWGGGGGYTF. The CDR3 DNA reads as TGCGCCAGCAGCTGGGGGGGAGGCGGCGGCTACACCTTC.

CDR3 residues: CSVDRAQGELHYEQYF. The CDR3 DNA is TGCAGCGTTGATCGAGCCCAGGGGGAGCTCCACTACGAGCAGTACTTC. The chain has TRBV29-1 and TRBJ2-7; 7 bases align to TRBD1. The CDR3 totals 16 residues. Germline V gene lookup returns CDR1 SQVTM and CDR2 ANQGSEA. With 3 bases clipped from V and 3 bases from J, the junction kept 14 bases outside the gene matches.

CDR3 DNA: TGCAGCGCTATGAAACAGGGAGGTACAGATACGCAGTATTTT. Amino acids: CSAMKQGGTDTQYF. The gene calls are TRBV29-1 and TRBJ2-3; D is possibly TRBD1 or TRBD2 (6 bases each). Germline CDR1 reads SQVTM; CDR2 reads ANQGSEA. This CDR3 has 14 amino acids. Trimming took 7 bases from V and 3 from J, leaving 17 bases between them.

V usage is TRBV2 and J usage is TRBJ2-4; 8 bases align to TRBD2. The V and J ends lost 3 bases and 5 bases, in that order; junction bases with no gene match: 3. Germline V lookup: CDR1 SNHLY, CDR2 FYNNEI. There are 14 residues in the CDR3. The CDR3 DNA follows: TGTGCCAGCAGTGACGGGGGGGCCCAAAACATTCAGTACTTC. Amino acid sequence: CASSDGGAQNIQYF.

J is TRBJ1-1 and V is TRBV5-1; D remains ambiguous. The CDR3 is 14 residues long. The ends were cut back, 4 bases at V and 2 bases at J, with 12 bases in the middle. Germline V lookup: CDR1 SGHRS, CDR2 YFSETQ. Here the CDR3 DNA reads TGCGCCAGCAGCGTGAGCGGCTTAAACACTGAAGCTTTCTTT. It translates to CASSVSGLNTEAFF. Drawing the rest from reference TRBV5-1 and TRBJ1-1, the complete variable domain is KAGVTQTPRYLIKTRGQQVTLSCSPISGHRSVSWYQQTPGQGLQFLFEYFSETQRNKGNFPGRFSGRQFSNSRSEMNVSTLELGDSALYLCASSVSGLNTEAFFGQGTRLTVV.

V usage is TRBV15 and J usage is TRBJ1-5, with TRBD1 matching over 7 bases. The trim removed 1 base at V and 7 bases at J, leaving 4 bases unmatched. CDR1 is LNHNV and CDR2 is YYDKDF in the germline V gene (reference sequence). The CDR3 contains 14 residues. The CDR3 sequence: CATSRVETGQPQHF. The CDR3 region has the DNA TGTGCCACCAGCAGAGTAGAGACAGGGCAGCCCCAGCATTTT.

The chain links TRBV6-4 to TRBJ2-1, with D perhaps TRBD2 (6 bases). V lost 6 bases to trimming and J lost 3 bases, with 12 bases between them. The CDR3 has 14 amino acids. Germline lookup yields CDR1 MRHNA and CDR2 SNTAGT. The CDR3 is CASSRDLDYNEQFF. The CDR3 DNA reads as TGTGCCAGCAGCCGGGACTTGGACTACAATGAGCAGTTCTTC.

V and J are TRBV10-3 and TRBJ2-7, with 7 bases aligning to TRBD1. J lost 0 bases, V lost 6 bases, and 8 bases had no gene match. Germline V gives CDR1 ENHRY, CDR2 SYGVKD. The CDR3 covers 15 residues. DNA for the CDR3: TGTGCCATCAGCGAGCCGGGACAGAGCTCCTACGAGCAGTACTTC. Translated, it gives CAISEPGQSSYEQYF.

This sequence joins TRBV6-5 and TRBJ2-2; D tentatively fits TRBD1 or TRBD2 (5 bases each). V shed 5 bases and J shed 1 base, with 8 bases lying between them. The CDR3 length is 14 residues. Germline CDR1 is MNHEY and CDR2 is SVGAGI. Here the CDR3 DNA reads TGTGCCAGCAGTCCGGGACGGAACACCGGGGAGCTGTTTTTT. Encoded protein: CASSPGRNTGELFF.

The V and J genes are TRBV28 and TRBJ2-5, with D maybe TRBD2 (7 bases). Judging by the DNA end, TRBJ2-7 fits better; the J call may be wrong. The CDR3 length is 14 residues. Germline V gene sequence: CDR1 MDHEN, CDR2 SYDVKM. CDR3 sequence (DNA): TGTGCCAGCGGTTCGGGGGGCCGCACCTACGAGCAGTACTTC. This translates into CASGSGGRTYEQYF.

This clonotype was counted a single time. The V call is TRBV28, the J call TRBJ2-1; TRBD2 might be the D (6 bases). The germline V gene has CDR1 MDHEN and CDR2 SYDVKM. V lost 1 base and J lost 1, with 14 bases in between. CDR3 size: 17 residues. The CDR3, as DNA: TGTGCCAGCAGTTTATACGGCGGGGCGACGTCCTACAATGAGCAGTTCTTC. This codes for CASSLYGGATSYNEQFF.

This clonotype has just a few counts. This rearrangement joins TRBV12-3 or TRBV12-4 to TRBJ2-7, with D hard to call. The CDR3 is made up of 13 amino acids. V lost 3 bases, J lost 2 bases, and 8 bases lay in between. CDR3 sequence (DNA): TGTGCCAGCAGTTTCGGTACAGCCTACGAGCAGTACTTC. Translating gives CASSFGTAYEQYF.

The chain recombines TRBV28 with TRBJ2-7; TRBD2 is a possible D gene (5 bases). Gene TRBJ2-5 matches the end of the DNA better, so the J call may be wrong. The CDR3 loop spans 13 amino acids. The germline V gene encodes CDR1 MDHEN and CDR2 SYDVKM. CDR3 nucleotide sequence: TGTGCCAGCAGTGATGAGGGTTTGGGGACCCAGTACTTC. Its translation: CASSDEGLGTQYF.

As to this clonotype: Germline and junction disagree at one end, which may indicate a read error. This chain joins TRBV20-1 and TRBJ1-1; 8 bases are shared with TRBD1. This CDR3 spans 15 amino acids. Germline-derived CDR1 and CDR2 are DFQATT and SNEGSKA (reference sequence). CDR3 nucleotide sequence: TGCAGTGCTAGAGGCCTGACAGGGGATCTTACTGAAACTTTCTTT. It translates to CSARGLTGDLTETFF.